The rows below give T cell receptor beta chains drawn from one sample of a study of siplizumab effects on memory and regulatory T cells. Sequencing was performed with immunoSEQ multiplex PCR; in TCRdb, only in-frame clones are kept and a portion is missing. The data show over 100,000 clones, with roughly nine tenths seen just once and under 0.75% held by the top ten. The sample consisted of Tregs sorted from blood. The origin of the receptors is a human donor in good health. Each CDR3 is given with its conserved first and last residue. D genes are given only for firm matches. Clone size is shown for a subset of rows, as once, few, many or a class of expanded clone.

j_gene | d_gene | v_gene | abundance | len | CDR3nt | CDR3aa
TRBJ2-5 | - | TRBV4-1 | - | 14 | TGCGCCAGCAGCCAGGGCAGGGGAGGGGAGACCCAGTACTTC | CASSQGRGGETQYF
TRBJ2-5 | TRBD1 | TRBV6-5 | - | 15 | TGTGCCAGCAGTTACAGACAGGGGGTCTTCCGGACCCAGTACTTC | CASSYRQGVFRTQYF
TRBJ2-7 | - | TRBV2 | once | 13 | TGTGCCAGCAGTGACCTAGAATTGAACGAGCAGTACTTC | CASSDLELNEQYF
TRBJ2-1 | TRBD2 | TRBV27 | - | 16 | TGTGCCAGCAGTACACCGTGGACTAGCGGGGGAGTTGAGCAGTTCTTC | CASSTPWTSGGVEQFF
TRBJ2-5 | - | TRBV18 | - | 13 | TGTGCCAGCTCACCGAGAAACAAAGAGACCCAGTACTTC | CASSPRNKETQYF
TRBJ1-1 | - | TRBV20-1 | - | 11 | TGCAGTGCTATCGATAGCACTGAAGCTTTCTTT | CSAIDSTEAFF
TRBJ2-2 | - | TRBV5-1 | - | 15 | TGCGCCAGCAGCTTGGCGGGGACTAACACCGGGGAGCTGTTTTTT | CASSLAGTNTGELFF
TRBJ1-6 | - | TRBV7-8 | - | 14 | TGTGCCAGCAGCTTAAGAGCTTTCAATTCACCCCTCCACTTT | CASSLRAFNSPLHF
TRBJ1-1 | - | TRBV19 | - | 12 | TGTGCCAGTAGTGTCACAGGCACCGAAGCTTTCTTT | CASSVTGTEAFF
TRBJ2-7 | - | TRBV14 | - | 14 | TGTGCCAGCAGCCGCACCCCAGGTCCCTACGAGCAGTACTTC | CASSRTPGPYEQYF
TRBJ2-5 | TRBD1 | TRBV27 | - | 14 | TGTGCCAGCAGTCGGACAGGGCGGATGGAGACCCAGTACTTC | CASSRTGRMETQYF
TRBJ1-6 | TRBD1 | TRBV6-1 | - | 15 | TGTGCCAGCAGCAACCTTAACAGGGGTGGGTCACCCCTCCACTTT | CASSNLNRGGSPLHF
TRBJ2-3 | - | TRBV11-1 | - | 14 | TGTGCCAGCAGCTTAGGGCTAGGCACAGATACGCAGTATTTT | CASSLGLGTDTQYF
TRBJ2-3 | - | TRBV6-5 | - | 15 | TGTGCCAGCAGTTACTCTGGCACGGGCACAGATACGCAGTATTTT | CASSYSGTGTDTQYF
TRBJ1-3 | - | TRBV19 | - | 15 | TGTGCCAGTAGTTTATCAAGTTTTTCTGGAAACACCATATATTTT | CASSLSSFSGNTIYF
TRBJ2-3 | - | TRBV25-1 | - | 18 | TGTGCCAGCAGTGGGGGGGGCCGGACACTTACTAGCACAGATACGCAGTATTTT | CASSGGGRTLTSTDTQYF
TRBJ2-2 | - | TRBV21-1 | - | 14 | TGTGCCAGCATGGGTCGCCGGGGCACCGGGGAGCTGTTTTTT | CASMGRRGTGELFF
TRBJ1-1 | - | TRBV7-8 | once | 16 | TGTGCCAGCAGCCCCTTTCAAGGGATCAGGGGCGCTGAAGCTTTCTTT | CASSPFQGIRGAEAFF
TRBJ1-5 | TRBD1 | TRBV6-1 | - | 13 | TGTGCCAGCACGATGGACAGGGTACAGCCCCAGCATTTT | CASTMDRVQPQHF
TRBJ2-5 | - | TRBV5-1 | - | 14 | TGCGCCAGCAGCTCAAGGGGGGGGGCCGAGACCCAGTACTTC | CASSSRGGAETQYF